The rows below give T cell receptor beta chains drawn from one sample of a study of T cell changes during pregnancy in multiple sclerosis. TCRdb's copy holds only in-frame clones and misses some; the assay was immunoSEQ multiplex PCR. In the table there are about 62,000 clones, approximately 93% of which are singletons. The starting material was CD8+ T cells from peripheral blood mononuclear cells, obtained in the second trimester of pregnancy. These receptor sequences come from a female donor with multiple sclerosis, enrolled in a pregnancy study. Each CDR3 is given with its conserved first and last residue. The order of the fields is D gene, J gene, clone size, V gene, CDR3 DNA, CDR3 protein. A D gene is named only where the DNA matches it firmly. Not all rows give a size; the values are once, few, many and, for expanded clones, a class.

NA,TRBJ2-5,NA,TRBV5-1,TGCGCCAGCAGCTTGGGCCCTGCCGGGCGGGACCAAGAGACCCAGTACTTC,CASSLGPAGRDQETQYF
NA,TRBJ1-1,NA,TRBV2,TGTGCCAGCTCTACGGGGGGGGCGGGCACTGAAGCTTTCTTT,CASSTGGAGTEAFF
TRBD2,TRBJ2-3,NA,TRBV27,TGTGCCAGCAGTCCGGGACTAGCGGGAGGGGCAGATACGCAGTATTTT,CASSPGLAGGADTQYF
TRBD2,TRBJ2-7,NA,TRBV5-4,TGTGCCGCCGAGGAGGGACCGGGACTAGCGAACGAGCAGTACTTC,CAAEEGPGLANEQYF
NA,TRBJ1-5,NA,TRBV15,TGTGCCACCAGCAGGGACGGGACTTCTAATCAGCCCCAGCATTTT,CATSRDGTSNQPQHF
NA,TRBJ2-2,NA,TRBV27,TGTGCCAGCAGTTTCTCCCTCCCGAACACCGGGGAGCTGTTTTTT,CASSFSLPNTGELFF
NA,TRBJ2-3,once,TRBV6-5,TGTGCCAGCAGTTACGGCGACAGTTCCACAGATACGCAGTATTTT,CASSYGDSSTDTQYF
TRBD2,TRBJ2-1,NA,TRBV6-4,TGTGCCAGCAGTGAAGCGGGAGAACACAATGAGCAGTTCTTC,CASSEAGEHNEQFF
NA,TRBJ1-1,NA,TRBV5-1,TGCGCCAGCAGCGGCTCTGGTGAAGCTTTCTTT,CASSGSGEAFF
NA,TRBJ2-7,NA,TRBV7-9,TGTGCCAGCAGCCAGGGGACCTACGAGCAGTACTTC,CASSQGTYEQYF
TRBD1,TRBJ2-1,NA,TRBV7-6,TGTGCCAGCAGCTTAGCAGGGACAGGGGGACTCTACAATGAGCAGTTCTTC,CASSLAGTGGLYNEQFF
TRBD1,TRBJ2-6,NA,TRBV5-4,TGTGCCAGCAGCTCCCCCGATGACAGGGGGCCTGGGGCCAACGTCCTGACTTTC,CASSSPDDRGPGANVLTF
NA,TRBJ2-5,NA,TRBV7-6,TGTGCCAGCAGCTTACCTGCAGGGAAGCCAGAGACCCAGTACTTC,CASSLPAGKPETQYF
NA,TRBJ1-1,NA,TRBV30,TGTGCCTGGATGGGGCCCGCGCCTATTGCTTTCTTT,CAWMGPAPIAFF
TRBD1,TRBJ1-2,NA,TRBV29-1,TGCAGCGTTGAAGAAATAGGCAGGGGGCCCTATGGCTACACCTTC,CSVEEIGRGPYGYTF
TRBD2,TRBJ2-1,NA,TRBV19,TGTGCCAGTAGTATAGCGGGAGGACAAAACAATGAGCAGTTCTTC,CASSIAGGQNNEQFF
NA,TRBJ1-2,NA,TRBV6-5,TGTGCCAGCAAGGGAGGGGGGGCTTATGGCTACACCTTC,CASKGGGAYGYTF
NA,TRBJ1-2,NA,TRBV27,TGTGCCAGCAGTTTATCCGGCAGGGACTATGGCTACACCTTC,CASSLSGRDYGYTF
NA,TRBJ2-1,NA,TRBV7-9,TGTGCCAGCAGCCCCACTAGTTTACTCTACAATGAGCAGTTCTTC,CASSPTSLLYNEQFF
NA,TRBJ1-5,NA,TRBV27,TGTGCCAGCAGTTTATCCACCACAGGGATAGGGCAGCCCCAGCATTTT,CASSLSTTGIGQPQHF
NA,TRBJ2-2,NA,TRBV28,TGTGCCAGCAGTTCCCCCGGGCCTAGCTCGGACACCGGGGAGCTGTTTTTT,CASSSPGPSSDTGELFF
TRBD2,TRBJ2-2,NA,TRBV30,TGTGCCTGGAGTGTACTTGGGGGGGGCACCGGGGAGCTGTTTTTT,CAWSVLGGGTGELFF
NA,TRBJ1-3,few,TRBV10-1,TGCGCCAGCAGTGAACATTTGACTGGAAACACCATATATTTT,CASSEHLTGNTIYF
TRBD1,TRBJ1-2,NA,TRBV28,TGTGCCAGTTTGAGGACAGGGACTGTGGGAGGCTACACCTTC,CASLRTGTVGGYTF